These 18 T cell receptor beta chains share one sample of origin, sequenced in a study of blood T cell repertoires in COVID-19. The assay was immunoSEQ multiplex PCR, and TCRdb's table has in-frame clones only and misses some. The table records about 200,000 clones, 70% to 90% of them present only once. The sample comprised peripheral blood. Receptor source: a man in his sixties with acute or convalescent COVID-19.

V is TRBV10-3 and J is TRBJ1-1, with 9 bases that match TRBD1. CDR1 is ENHRY and CDR2 is SYGVKD in the germline V gene. The CDR3 extends over 14 amino acids. The V segment lost 4 bases and the J segment 7 bases; nucleotides outside the gene matches: 7. The CDR3 protein is CAISGTGEGGEAFF. As DNA, the CDR3 is TGTGCCATCAGTGGGACAGGGGAAGGAGGTGAAGCTTTCTTT.

The sample holds one count of this clone. The V gene is TRBV4-1, the J gene TRBJ1-1; D remains unclear. Trimming shortened V by 2 bases and J by 5 bases, and 9 bases separated the two germline ends. This CDR3 spans 13 amino acids. The germline gives CDR1 MGHRA, CDR2 YSYEKL. CDR3: CASSQIQRTEAFF. For the CDR3, the DNA is TGCGCCAGCAGCCAAATCCAGCGAACTGAAGCTTTCTTT.

This chain connects TRBV5-1 to TRBJ2-3; 11 bases align to TRBD2. The CDR3 is 18 residues long. The junction had 8 bases not matched to a gene; V was cut back by 0 bases and J by 2 bases. Germline V lookup: CDR1 SGHRS, CDR2 YFSETQ. CDR3 protein: CASSLGIAGGPNTDTQYF. The CDR3 nucleotides read TGCGCCAGCAGCTTGGGAATAGCGGGGGGGCCAAACACAGATACGCAGTATTTT.

The chain joins TRBV3-1 (or the pseudogene TRBV3-2) to TRBJ2-7; TRBD1 agrees at 7 bases. V was pared by 1 base and J by 0 bases, with 6 bases of the junction left unmatched. This CDR3 has 16 amino acids. Germline V gives CDR1 LGHDT, CDR2 YNNKEL (reference sequence). Here the CDR3 reads CASSQGTGPSSYEQYF. For the CDR3, the DNA is TGTGCCAGCAGCCAAGGGACAGGCCCTAGCTCCTACGAGCAGTACTTC.

This clone was found a few times. The chain employs TRBV7-3 and TRBJ1-6, with a tentative D call TRBD1 (5 bases). The V and J ends lost 5 bases and 6 bases respectively, with 14 bases between them. Germline values: CDR1 SGHTA, CDR2 FQGTGA. CDR3 length: 15 residues. The DNA of the CDR3 is TGTGCCAGCAGCCCCGGGCAGGGCCCTAATTCACCCCTCCACTTT. Translation: CASSPGQGPNSPLHF. Drawing the rest from reference TRBV7-3 and TRBJ1-6, the complete variable domain is GAGVSQTPSNKVTEKGKYVELRCDPISGHTALYWYRQSLGQGPEFLIYFQGTGAADDSGLPNDRFFAVRPEGSVSTLKIQRTERGDSAVYLCASSPGQGPNSPLHFGNGTRLTVT.

The V gene is TRBV7-9, the J gene TRBJ1-5; D not certain. Germline CDR1 reads SEHNR; CDR2 reads FQNEAQ (reference sequence). This CDR3 has 14 amino acids. Trimming removed 6 bases at V and 0 bases at J, with 9 bases between. As DNA, the CDR3 is TGTGCCAGCAGTCCTCCGGGTAGCAATCAGCCCCAGCATTTT. Translated, it gives CASSPPGSNQPQHF.

The J gene is TRBJ2-7, the V gene TRBV7-2, with TRBD2 as a possible D gene (6 bases). The CDR3 runs to 17 residues. Germline V gene lookup returns CDR1 SGHTA and CDR2 FQGNSA. V lost 5 bases, J lost 0 bases, and 20 bases lay in between. CDR3: CASSPQPLAPSSYEQYF. CDR3 coding DNA: TGTGCCAGCAGCCCGCAGCCCCTAGCGCCGAGCTCCTACGAGCAGTACTTC.

The V and J genes are TRBV20-1 and TRBJ2-1; 12 nucleotides line up with TRBD2. CDR1 and CDR2 (germline): DFQATT, SNEGSKA (reference sequence). V trimming: 4 bases; J trimming: 15 bases; junction bases outside the gene matches: 4. The CDR3 spans 11 residues. The CDR3 protein is CSAKTSGGLFF. The DNA for the CDR3 is TGCAGTGCTAAGACTAGCGGGGGCCTGTTCTTC.

DNA for the CDR3: TGTGCCAGCAGCCCGAGGGGGGGACAACTCTACGAGCAGTACTTC. This sequence encodes CASSPRGGQLYEQYF. The rearrangement joins TRBV3-1 (or the pseudogene TRBV3-2) to TRBJ2-7; TRBD2 is a possible D gene (7 bases). Per germline, CDR1 LGHDT and CDR2 YNNKEL (reference sequence). The CDR3 runs to 15 residues. Trimming pared 4 bases from V and 3 bases from J, leaving 16 bases between.

This chain joins TRBV6-5 and TRBJ1-1; possibly TRBD1 for D (5 bases). Looked up from germline, CDR1 is MNHEY and CDR2 is SVGAGI. Trimming took 6 bases from V and 4 from J, leaving 18 bases between them. The length of the CDR3 is 15 residues. The CDR3 nucleotides are TGTGCCAGCAGCCTATCCCAGGGTCAGCGCACTGAAGCTTTCTTT. Encoded protein: CASSLSQGQRTEAFF.

The chain combines TRBV6-1 with TRBJ2-7; 9 nucleotides match TRBD2. From germline, CDR1 is MNHNS and CDR2 SASEGT. Trimming at V came to 2 bases and at J to 6 bases, leaving 5 bases not matched to a gene. This CDR3 comprises 14 residues. CDR3 sequence (DNA): TGTGCCAGCAGTGAATGGCTAGCGGGGTTCGAGCAGTACTTC. It specifies CASSEWLAGFEQYF.

This clone has more than one count but fewer than ten. The V call is TRBV21-1, the J call TRBJ2-2; no DNA check was done on the table's D call, TRBD1. TRBV21-1 is a recognized pseudogene. CDR3 length: 15 amino acids. The CDR3 DNA reads as TGTGCCAGCAGCAATCGGACAGCGAACACCGGGGAGCTGTTTTTT. Translated: CASSNRTANTGELFF.

The chain links TRBV6-5 to TRBJ2-7; 9 bases are shared with TRBD1. Germline CDR1 MNHEY, CDR2 SVGAGI. V shed 4 bases, J shed 6 bases, and the junction held 4 bases outside the gene matches. CDR3 length: 13 amino acids. CDR3 loop: CASSSDRGFEQYF. In nucleotides, the CDR3 is TGTGCCAGCAGTTCGGACAGGGGCTTCGAGCAGTACTTC.

This chain joins TRBV7-3 and TRBJ2-1, with 10 nucleotides matching TRBD2. The CDR3 loop spans 19 amino acids. The germline V gene has CDR1 SGHTA and CDR2 FQGTGA. The V and J ends lost 4 bases and 0 bases, in that order; junction bases with no gene match: 12. The DNA of the CDR3 is TGTGCCAGCAGCTCTCAACCTGGGGGACTAGCGAGCTCCTACAATGAGCAGTTCTTC. Translated, it gives CASSSQPGGLASSYNEQFF.

The chain recombines TRBV9 with TRBJ1-6; 9 nucleotides match TRBD1. Germline CDR1 and CDR2: SGDLS and YYNGEE. The CDR3 loop spans 17 amino acids. After removal of 1 base from V and 7 bases from J, the junction contained 9 bases not matched to a gene. In DNA, the CDR3 is TGTGCCAGCAGCGTATTTGTGGGACAGGGTGGAAATTCACCCCTCCACTTT. It codes for CASSVFVGQGGNSPLHF.

This chain joins TRBV6-5 and TRBJ1-2, with a weak D call TRBD1 (5 bases). V dropped 7 bases and J dropped 7 bases, with 19 bases sitting between them. The CDR3 has 14 residues. Germline CDR1 and CDR2: MNHEY and SVGAGI. CDR3 residues: CASKPVIGVGGYTF. The CDR3 nucleotides are TGTGCCAGCAAGCCCGTTATAGGGGTAGGTGGCTACACCTTC.

The CDR3 here is CASSEPLAAISKNIQYF. The CDR3 bases are TGCGCCAGCAGTGAGCCCTTAGCGGCTATTTCCAAAAACATTCAGTACTTC. The rearrangement uses TRBV10-1 and TRBJ2-4; D perhaps matches TRBD2 (6 bases). The CDR3 runs 17 residues. Germline assignment: CDR1 WNHNN and CDR2 SYGVQD (reference sequence). V was shortened by 2 bases and J by 2 bases, with 16 bases between the two germline ends.

This clone has only a few counts. The CDR3, as DNA: TGCGCCAGCAGCCAAGAACGGACAAGAGTGGATACGCAGTATTTT. Residues: CASSQERTRVDTQYF. The V call is TRBV4-3, the J call TRBJ2-3; perhaps TRBD1 as D (5 bases). Germline-derived CDR1 and CDR2 are LGHNA and YSLEER. V was shortened by 0 bases and J by 6 bases, with 13 bases between the two germline ends. CDR3 length: 15 residues.